This T cell receptor (beta chain) comes out of a study of blood T cell repertoires in COVID-19. Study in general: Both acute and convalescent COVID-19 samples were obtained from the United States, Italy and Spain. PBMCs, B-cell-depleted T cells, or T cells provided the cDNA or gDNA that made up the material.

Original data processing: Amplification of reference gene primers was used by the study to estimate nucleated cell counts. The assay was immunoSEQ multiplex PCR, and TCRdb's table has in-frame clones only and misses some. That table furnishes V, J and clone size, whereas the DNA furnished D and trimming. Of roughly 70,000 clones in the sample, 80% were seen once. CDR1 SEHNR and CDR2 FQNEAQ come from the germline V gene (reference sequence). This CDR3 contains 14 residues. V shed 5 bases and J shed 2 bases, with 11 bases lying between them. This chain connects TRBV7-9 to TRBJ2-3; D remains ambiguous. This TCR was recovered from a man aged 70-80 years who had recovered from COVID-19. Sequenced: peripheral blood. Written as DNA, the CDR3 is TGTGCCAGCAGCCCAGGTGGGCCCACAGATACGCAGTATTTT. This gives the protein CASSPGGPTDTQYF.